Listed here are 15 T cell receptor beta chains from one sample, sequenced in a study of T cell repertoires in cytomegalovirus infection. Via MiXCR, TCRdb re-called the reads, giving one row per CDR3 protein. The data contain a few hundred thousand distinct CDR3 sequences, roughly a sixth of them seen just once; the ten biggest clones take up around 12%. Sequencing was carried out using PBMCs. Every receptor here comes from a human donor in good health (CMV status not recorded). Some clones in this sample may be carry-over from other donors' samples.

The chain employs TRBV12-3 or TRBV12-4 and TRBJ1-6; D remains unclear. CDR3 size: 12 residues. V lost 6 bases to trimming and J lost 8 bases, with 8 bases between them. The CDR3 reads CASSTTYSPLHF. The CDR3 DNA sequence: TGTGCCAGCAGCACGACTTATTCACCCCTCCACTTT.

The sample holds a few counts of this clonotype. This chain links TRBV20-1 with TRBJ1-6, with a weak D call TRBD1 (6 bases). Germline CDR1 reads DFQATT; CDR2 reads SNEGSKA (reference sequence). There are 19 residues in the CDR3. Trimming removed 6 bases from V and 0 bases from J, with 24 bases in between. Here the CDR3 reads CSAQGWGLRLSSYNSPLHF. The CDR3 nucleotides read TGCAGTGCCCAGGGGTGGGGACTACGGTTAAGCTCCTATAATTCACCCCTCCACTTT.

The rearrangement joins TRBV28 to TRBJ1-2; 8 nucleotides match TRBD1. The junction had 10 bases not matched to a gene; V was cut back by 10 bases and J by 6 bases. The CDR3 spans 13 residues. Germline V gene data show CDR1 as MDHEN and CDR2 as SYDVKM. The CDR3 spells CATRPGGKDGYTF. The CDR3 DNA reads TGTGCCACCCGGCCAGGGGGCAAGGATGGCTACACCTTC.

The chain links TRBV27 to TRBJ2-3; D possibly matches TRBD1 or TRBD2 (5 bases each). The V gene's germline CDR1 is MNHEY and CDR2 SMNVEV (reference sequence). Trimming left V 3 bases short and J 2 bases short, with 9 bases between. This CDR3 region has 14 residues. The CDR3: CASSFSGTTDTQYF. CDR3 in DNA: TGTGCCAGCAGTTTTTCAGGGACCACAGATACGCAGTATTTT.

The V gene is TRBV19, the J gene TRBJ1-5, with a tentative D call TRBD1 (6 bases). This CDR3 contains 17 residues. CDR1 is LNHDA and CDR2 is SQIVND in the germline V gene (reference sequence). The V end was cut by 4 bases, the J end by 5 bases, with 21 bases between. CDR3 sequence reads: CASSTRGGGRMHQPQHF. The CDR3 nucleotides are TGTGCCAGTAGTACCCGCGGAGGGGGAAGGATGCATCAGCCCCAGCATTTT.

This chain links TRBV29-1 with TRBJ2-7, with 7 bases aligning to TRBD2. The CDR3 consists of 13 residues. Germline V gene lookup returns CDR1 SQVTM and CDR2 ANQGSEA. V gave up 4 bases and J gave up 5 bases; unmatched junction bases: 8. DNA for the CDR3: TGCAGCGTTGGGGGGGGATCAGGCGACGAGCAGTACTTC. Translation gives CSVGGGSGDEQYF.

This clonotype was seen repeatedly, ten times or more. V usage is TRBV7-2 and J usage is TRBJ2-3; the match to TRBD1 covers 7 bases. The CDR3 totals 15 residues. From germline, CDR1 is SGHTA and CDR2 FQGNSA. After removal of 1 base from V and 4 bases from J, the junction contained 5 bases not matched to a gene. The CDR3 loop reads CASSLGGGGPDTQYF. For the CDR3, the DNA is TGTGCCAGCAGCTTAGGAGGGGGCGGTCCAGATACGCAGTATTTT.

This clonotype was seen repeatedly, ten times or more. The V gene is TRBV12-3 or TRBV12-4, the J gene TRBJ1-4; 7 nucleotides match TRBD1. The CDR3 sequence is 14 residues long. V shed 3 bases and J 6 bases; nucleotides not matched to a gene: 4. The CDR3 loop is CASSFQGGDEKLFF. The CDR3 nucleotides are TGTGCCAGCAGTTTTCAGGGGGGTGATGAAAAACTGTTTTTT.

This clonotype was seen a few times. The J gene is TRBJ1-6, the V gene TRBV6-8; 10 bases are shared with TRBD1. Germline assignment: CDR1 MNHGY and CDR2 SAAAGT. V lost 4 bases to trimming and J lost 8 bases; unmatched junction nucleotides: 5. The CDR3 extends over 15 amino acids. CDR3 sequence: CASSLAGTGDSPLHF. CDR3 nucleotide sequence: TGTGCCAGCAGTTTGGCCGGGACAGGGGATTCACCCCTCCACTTT.

The J gene is TRBJ1-5, the V gene TRBV6-6; D remains unclear. CDR1 MNHNY and CDR2 SVGAGI come from the germline V gene (reference sequence). This CDR3 is 17 amino acids long. V dropped 0 bases and J dropped 0 bases, with 12 bases sitting between them. CDR3 amino acids: CASSYSIVKYSNQPQHF. Here the CDR3 DNA reads TGTGCCAGCAGTTACTCGATTGTCAAGTATAGCAATCAGCCCCAGCATTTT.

V usage is TRBV6-1 and J usage is TRBJ1-2; 7 bases match TRBD1. CDR3 length equals 14 residues. Trimming took 6 bases from V and 0 from J; bases not matched to a gene: 4. CDR1 is MNHNS, CDR2 SASEGT, per germline. CDR3 amino acids: CASSTDRANYGYTF. As DNA, the CDR3 is TGTGCCAGCAGCACCGACAGGGCTAACTATGGCTACACCTTC.

The DNA for the CDR3 is TGTGCCAGCAGCGCCCCTGGGGGGAACCCGTACCAAGAGACCCAGTACTTC. This gives the protein CASSAPGGNPYQETQYF. The chain combines TRBV9 with TRBJ2-5; D perhaps matches TRBD2 (6 bases). CDR3 size: 17 residues. The germline V gene has CDR1 SGDLS and CDR2 YYNGEE. The germline V and J ends were trimmed by 3 bases and 0 bases, with 18 bases remaining between them. The full variable domain, rest sourced from reference TRBV9 and TRBJ2-5, is DSGVTQTPKHLITATGQRVTLRCSPRSGDLSVYWYQQSLDQGLQFLIQYYNGEERAKGNILERFSAQQFPDLHSELNLSSLELGDSALYFCASSAPGGNPYQETQYFGPGTRLLVL.

This clonotype was detected ten times or more. This CDR3 reads CASSLDRGRYEQYF. The CDR3 DNA sequence: TGTGCCAGCAGCTTGGACAGGGGGCGTTACGAGCAGTACTTC. This chain links TRBV7-2 with TRBJ2-7, with TRBD1 identical over 11 bases. CDR1 and CDR2 (germline): SGHTA, FQGNSA. This CDR3 spans 14 amino acids. V shed 3 bases, J shed 4 bases, and the junction held 2 bases outside the gene matches.

The chain uses TRBV18 and TRBJ2-7, with D perhaps TRBD2 (6 bases). The V gene's germline CDR1 is KGHSH and CDR2 LQKENI. CDR3 length: 16 residues. V was cut by 1 base and J by 5 bases, with 18 bases left in between. The CDR3 loop is CASSPRGEPLRNEQYF. In DNA form, the CDR3 reads TGTGCCAGCTCACCACGCGGGGAACCTCTCCGGAACGAGCAGTACTTC.

This clonotype was found a few times. The chain recombines TRBV7-9 with TRBJ2-5; the D is unclear. The ends were cut back, 1 base at V and 5 bases at J, with 11 bases in the middle. The germline V gene has CDR1 SEHNR and CDR2 FQNEAQ (reference sequence). CDR3 length equals 14 residues. As DNA, the CDR3 is TGTGCCAGCAGCTTAGACCTGGTGGCGGAGACCCAGTACTTC. Its translation: CASSLDLVAETQYF.